This T cell receptor (beta chain) was obtained from a study of T-cell memory formation after mild COVID-19. Germline assignment: CDR1 SEHNR and CDR2 FQNEAQ (reference sequence). V was cut by 0 bases and J by 9 bases, with 13 bases left in between. The CDR3 runs 14 residues. TCRdb called the 5' RACE reads again in MiXCR, with one record for every CDR3 protein. The table includes hundreds of thousands of distinct CDR3 sequences, 12% to 15% detected once. Material: PBMCs or a T cell subset sorted from them (not recorded which). J is TRBJ2-3 and V is TRBV7-9, with D possibly matching TRBD2 (5 bases). The source of this sequence is a man aged 18-30 years who had mild COVID-19 (a few samples of this study predate the infection). Cell type and time point are not known. CDR3 region: CASSLAGPGMTQYF. The DNA of the CDR3 is TGTGCCAGCAGCTTAGCAGGACCCGGGATGACGCAGTATTTT.